These 32 T cell receptor beta chains were all obtained from the same sample, sequenced in a study of cytomegalovirus exposure and HLA in healthy donors (dated by TCRdb to 2017 to 2019). The library was generated by the immunoSEQ multiplex PCR assay. Not all clones reach the TCRdb copy of this immuneACCESS table, which keeps in-frame sequences only. Checked studies attribute under half of the gap to unresolved V genes and leave the rest unexplained. This sample is represented by 250,000 or so clones; almost 90% of them were singletons. 0.35% to 0.4% of the sample goes to the ten largest clones. Sequencing used PBMCs. These TCRs come from a woman younger than 35 in good health and CMV-seronegative.

Written as DNA, the CDR3 is TGTGCCAGCAGCGTTAGTACGGGACAGGTACAAGAGACCCAGTACTTC. Protein product: CASSVSTGQVQETQYF. The chain employs TRBV9 and TRBJ2-5, with 8 positions matching TRBD1. The J segment lost 2 bases and the V segment lost 2 bases, leaving 8 bases of the junction unmatched. This CDR3 has 16 amino acids. The germline V gene has CDR1 SGDLS and CDR2 YYNGEE.

V is TRBV19 and J is TRBJ2-3, with TRBD2 as a possible D gene (5 bases). This CDR3 comprises 13 residues. Trimming removed 7 bases from V and 6 bases from J, with 14 bases in between. Germline V CDR1 and CDR2: LNHDA, SQIVND (reference sequence). The CDR3 region has the DNA TGTGCCAGTAAGGGAGCGGACGCGGATACGCAGTATTTT. Translating it yields CASKGADADTQYF.

The chain uses TRBV2 and TRBJ1-5; D is perhaps TRBD1 (5 bases). Trimming stripped 6 bases from V and 2 bases from J, with 11 bases between. The CDR3 consists of 14 residues. Germline CDR1 SNHLY, CDR2 FYNNEI. CDR3 sequence reads: CASRTQGGNQPQHF. The DNA of the CDR3 is TGTGCCAGCAGGACTCAAGGGGGCAATCAGCCCCAGCATTTT.

This clone is a singleton in its sample. The chain uses TRBV19 and TRBJ2-7; D may be TRBD2 (5 bases). This CDR3 is built from 14 residues. Germline V CDR1 and CDR2: LNHDA, SQIVND (reference sequence). Trimming stripped 6 bases from V and 2 bases from J, with 14 bases between. The CDR3 here is CASREEGVAYEQYF. The DNA of the CDR3 is TGTGCCAGTAGGGAGGAAGGAGTGGCCTACGAGCAGTACTTC.

The chain is built from TRBV15 and TRBJ1-2, with a weak D call TRBD1 (5 bases). Trimming shortened V by 0 bases and J by 8 bases, and 19 bases separated the two germline ends. Germline V gene data show CDR1 as LNHNV and CDR2 as YYDKDF (reference sequence). There are 16 residues in the CDR3. The CDR3 protein is CATSRDRGRSARGYTF. In DNA form, the CDR3 reads TGTGCCACCAGCAGAGATCGGGGGAGATCTGCCCGCGGCTACACCTTC.

The chain joins TRBV14 to TRBJ1-6; 9 nucleotides line up with TRBD1. Germline V gene lookup returns CDR1 SGHDN and CDR2 FVKESK. V shed 1 base and J 10 bases; nucleotides not matched to a gene: 14. CDR3 length: 18 residues. CDR3 in amino acids: CASSQGRVWGQGESPLHF. For the CDR3, the DNA is TGTGCCAGCAGCCAAGGCCGGGTTTGGGGACAGGGTGAATCACCCCTCCACTTT.

CDR3 protein: CASSIDRGYPGNQPQHF. The CDR3 nucleotides read TGTGCCAGTAGTATCGACAGGGGATATCCTGGTAATCAGCCCCAGCATTTT. This chain joins TRBV19 and TRBJ1-5, with 8 bases fitting TRBD1. V shed 3 bases, J shed 4 bases, and the junction held 11 bases outside the gene matches. Germline-derived CDR1 and CDR2 are LNHDA and SQIVND (reference sequence). The CDR3 runs to 17 residues.

The chain couples TRBV6-1 to TRBJ1-1; 7 bases fit TRBD1. The CDR3 runs to 15 residues. The germline CDR1 and CDR2 sequences are MNHNS and SASEGT. V shed 6 bases, J shed 1 base, and the junction held 8 bases outside the gene matches. CDR3 nucleotides: TGTGCCAGCAGACGGGCAGGGGGGAGGAACACTGAAGCTTTCTTT. It yields the protein CASRRAGGRNTEAFF.

The genes are TRBV6-5 and TRBJ1-2; TRBD1 agrees at 8 bases. With V trimmed by 6 bases and J by 8 bases, 8 bases remained unmatched. The V gene's germline CDR1 is MNHEY and CDR2 SVGAGI. The CDR3 consists of 13 residues. The DNA of the CDR3 is TGTGCCAGCAGGGGACAGGCGGCGGGCGGCTACACCTTC. The encoded protein is CASRGQAAGGYTF.

This clone occurred a few times. The rearrangement joins TRBV4-1 to TRBJ1-4, with D possibly being TRBD1 (5 bases). The CDR3 sequence is 15 residues long. Germline V gene data show CDR1 as MGHRA and CDR2 as YSYEKL. V was clipped by 0 bases and J by 10 bases, with 15 bases between them. CDR3 region: CASSQDQSRGSKLFF. CDR3 in DNA: TGCGCCAGCAGCCAAGATCAGTCAAGGGGATCAAAACTGTTTTTT.

The table lists this clone with a count of one. V and J are TRBV5-4 and TRBJ2-3, with 9 nucleotides matching TRBD2. The germline gives CDR1 SGHNT, CDR2 YYREEE (reference sequence). This CDR3 has 16 residues. J gave up 2 bases and V 1 base, and 5 bases lay outside the gene matches. The CDR3 DNA reads as TGTGCCAGCAGCTTGCGGCCTAGCGGGAACACAGATACGCAGTATTTT. It encodes CASSLRPSGNTDTQYF.

V is TRBV4-1 and J is TRBJ1-5, with 10 bases identical to TRBD1. The CDR3 runs 14 residues. The J segment lost 9 bases and the V segment lost 3 bases, leaving 5 bases of the junction unmatched. Germline lookup yields CDR1 MGHRA and CDR2 YSYEKL. CDR3 loop: CASSHDRGLLPQHF. CDR3 nucleotide sequence: TGCGCCAGCAGCCACGACAGGGGGCTTCTGCCCCAGCATTTT.

The chain uses TRBV10-1 and TRBJ1-3; TRBD1 agrees at 8 bases. CDR3 length: 16 amino acids. The junction had 5 bases not matched to a gene; V was cut back by 4 bases and J by 0 bases. Per germline, CDR1 WNHNN and CDR2 SYGVQD (reference sequence). This chain's CDR3 is CASSGTGTPSGNTIYF. CDR3 nucleotide sequence: TGCGCCAGCAGTGGGACAGGGACCCCCTCTGGAAACACCATATATTTT.

This clone was picked up one time. The chain combines TRBV28 with TRBJ2-5; TRBD2 agrees at 13 bases. The CDR3 extends over 15 amino acids. The V gene's germline CDR1 is MDHEN and CDR2 SYDVKM. Unmatched junction bases numbered 6, after V lost 6 bases and J lost 5 bases. DNA for the CDR3: TGTGCCAGCAGCACCGGACTAGCGGGGGTGGAGACCCAGTACTTC. Amino acids: CASSTGLAGVETQYF.

This chain connects TRBV5-8 to TRBJ2-2, with a tentative D call TRBD1 (6 bases). Trimming left V 1 base short and J 5 bases short, with 9 bases between. CDR3 length equals 14 residues. CDR1 SGHTS and CDR2 YDEGEE come from the germline V gene. CDR3 region: CASSLHRATGELFF. For the CDR3, the DNA is TGTGCCAGCAGCTTGCACAGGGCGACCGGGGAGCTGTTTTTT.

The chain links TRBV7-9 to TRBJ1-1; D might be TRBD1 (5 bases). Between the trimmed V and J ends, which lost 5 bases and 0 bases, there was a span of 16 bases. This CDR3 has 16 amino acids. The V gene's germline CDR1 is SEHNR and CDR2 FQNEAQ (reference sequence). The CDR3 here is CASSPNPGGMNTEAFF. The CDR3 DNA sequence: TGTGCCAGCAGCCCCAACCCGGGGGGGATGAACACTGAAGCTTTCTTT. Complete variable domain (other parts from reference TRBV7-9 and TRBJ1-1): DTGVSQNPRHKITKRGQNVTFRCDPISEHNRLYWYRQTLGQGPEFLTYFQNEAQLEKSRLLSDRFSAERPKGSFSTLEIQRTEQGDSAMYLCASSPNPGGMNTEAFFGQGTRLTVV.

V gene TRBV5-6 combines with J gene TRBJ2-1; the match to TRBD2 covers 13 bases. Trimming took 0 bases from V and 6 from J; bases not matched to a gene: 6. This CDR3 comprises 17 residues. Germline V CDR1 and CDR2: SGHDT, YYEEEE. The CDR3 sequence: CASSLAETSGGPNEQFF. CDR3 sequence (DNA): TGTGCCAGCAGCTTGGCCGAGACTAGCGGGGGGCCCAATGAGCAGTTCTTC.

This clone was detected a few times. The rearrangement joins TRBV19 to TRBJ2-1; D call uncertain. Germline lookup yields CDR1 LNHDA and CDR2 SQIVND (reference sequence). The CDR3 is 13 amino acids. Trimming removed 4 bases at V and 5 bases at J, with 9 bases between. The CDR3 region has the DNA TGTGCCAGTAGTACCGGAGTGAACAATGAGCAGTTCTTC. It is translated as CASSTGVNNEQFF.

The rearrangement uses TRBV28 and TRBJ1-2; 7 bases line up with TRBD1. V dropped 4 bases and J dropped 0; count of bases not matched to a gene: 11. Germline loops: CDR1 MDHEN, CDR2 SYDVKM. CDR3 size: 17 residues. CDR3 residues: CASSSRSQGTANYGYTF. The CDR3 DNA reads TGTGCCAGCAGTTCACGGAGCCAGGGGACAGCTAACTATGGCTACACCTTC.

The chain couples TRBV6-1 to TRBJ1-2, with a tentative D call TRBD1 (5 bases). CDR1 and CDR2 from the germline V gene are MNHNS and SASEGT. This CDR3 region has 14 residues. V dropped 2 bases and J dropped 6 bases, with 13 bases sitting between them. The CDR3 spells CASSEHTPRDGYTF. The CDR3 DNA sequence: TGTGCCAGCAGTGAACACACGCCCAGGGATGGCTACACCTTC.

This clone appeared once. The J gene is TRBJ2-7, the V gene TRBV28; 7 bases agree with TRBD1. CDR3 size: 14 residues. Germline V gene sequence: CDR1 MDHEN, CDR2 SYDVKM. The V and J ends lost 5 bases and 5 bases, in that order; junction bases with no gene match: 9. The CDR3 region is CASSTGTVNDEQYV. The DNA of the CDR3 is TGTGCCAGCAGTACCGGGACAGTTAACGACGAGCAGTACGTC.

The chain employs TRBV15 and TRBJ2-2, with unresolved D. V was clipped by 8 bases and J by 1 base, with 8 bases between them. The CDR3 has 13 residues. Germline CDR1 LNHNV, CDR2 YYDKDF (reference sequence). CDR3 in DNA: TGTGCCACCTCACGACAGAACACCGGGGAGCTGTTTTTT. As protein: CATSRQNTGELFF.

The chain employs TRBV12-2 and TRBJ2-7; the table gives TRBD2 as D, unverified against the DNA. TRBV12-2 is a recognized pseudogene. The length of the CDR3 is 15 residues. DNA for the CDR3: TGTGCAAGTCGCTTAGTCCAGCGGGCAGCCTACGAGCAGTACTTC. Its protein is CASRLVQRAAYEQYF.

The chain uses TRBV19 and TRBJ2-7; no clear D. Germline V gene sequence: CDR1 LNHDA, CDR2 SQIVND (reference sequence). The CDR3 has 14 residues. V was clipped by 6 bases and J by 2 bases, with 14 bases between them. Written as DNA, the CDR3 is TGTGCCAGTAGAACCGGGTCTTCGCCCTACGAGCAGTACTTC. Residues: CASRTGSSPYEQYF.

The V gene is TRBV19, the J gene TRBJ2-1; 11 positions agree with TRBD2. V was clipped by 2 bases and J by 4 bases; unmatched bases: 10. Looked up from germline, CDR1 is LNHDA and CDR2 is SQIVND (reference sequence). The CDR3 has 18 residues. The CDR3 here is CASSILAGGEGLYNEQFF. For the CDR3, the DNA is TGTGCCAGTAGTATACTAGCGGGGGGCGAGGGGCTTTACAATGAGCAGTTCTTC. The full variable domain, with the rest looked up from reference TRBV19 and TRBJ2-1, is DGGITQSPKYLFRKEGQNVTLSCEQNLNHDAMYWYRQDPGQGLRLIYYSQIVNDFQKGDIAEGYSVSREKKESFPLTVTSAQKNPTAFYLCASSILAGGEGLYNEQFFGPGTRLTVL.

Worth noting for this clone: This CDR3 is also generated by other DNA sequences in the sample. The V call is TRBV2, the J call TRBJ2-3; 10 bases are a match to TRBD2. With V trimmed by 1 base and J by 0 bases, 1 base remained unmatched. This CDR3 has 16 residues. Germline V lookup: CDR1 SNHLY, CDR2 FYNNEI. CDR3: CASSEVAGGSTDTQYF. For the CDR3, the DNA is TGTGCCAGCAGTGAAGTAGCGGGGGGTAGCACAGATACGCAGTATTTT. The entire variable domain, with the rest obtained from reference TRBV2 and TRBJ2-3, is as follows: EPEVTQTPSHQVTQMGQEVILRCVPISNHLYFYWYRQILGQKVEFLVSFYNNEISEKSEIFDDQFSVERPDGSNFTLKIRSTKLEDSAMYFCASSEVAGGSTDTQYFGPGTRLTVL.

The chain couples TRBV19 to TRBJ1-5, with TRBD1 matching 7 bases. The CDR3 totals 17 residues. Germline V CDR1 and CDR2: LNHDA, SQIVND (reference sequence). The V gene end was trimmed by 8 bases and the J gene end by 1 base; junction bases not matched to a gene: 14. In nucleotides, the CDR3 is TGTGCCAGTGGAGGACAGGACAAGGGTGGCAGCAATCAGCCCCAGCATTTT. This encodes CASGGQDKGGSNQPQHF.

The chain employs TRBV7-8 and TRBJ2-7; 10 bases match TRBD2. The CDR3 loop spans 14 amino acids. Unmatched junction bases numbered 0, after V lost 2 bases and J lost 2 bases. Germline lookup yields CDR1 SGHVS and CDR2 FQNEAQ. The chain's CDR3 is CASSLSGGAYEQYV. The CDR3, as DNA: TGTGCCAGCAGCTTAAGCGGGGGGGCCTACGAGCAGTACGTC.

V and J are TRBV2 and TRBJ1-2; D ambiguous. The CDR3 has 15 amino acids. V was trimmed by 3 bases and J by 8 bases, leaving 19 bases between them. Per the germline V gene, CDR1 is SNHLY and CDR2 is FYNNEI. CDR3 nucleotides: TGTGCCAGCAGTGAGATCGGCAGCCGGCGGGAAGGCTACACCTTC. As protein: CASSEIGSRREGYTF.

The genes are TRBV9 and TRBJ1-1; 7 bases line up with TRBD1. This CDR3 spans 15 amino acids. The V gene's germline CDR1 is SGDLS and CDR2 YYNGEE. Losses at the gene ends were 2 bases for V and 4 bases for J; bases not matched to a gene: 8. CDR3 residues: CASSVQTGLGTEAFF. The CDR3 DNA sequence: TGTGCCAGCAGCGTTCAGACAGGGTTAGGCACTGAAGCTTTCTTT.

This rearrangement joins TRBV6-1 to TRBJ1-3; 9 nucleotides line up with TRBD1. The germline V gene has CDR1 MNHNS and CDR2 SASEGT. This CDR3 comprises 16 residues. V shed 3 bases, J shed 3 bases, and the junction held 6 bases outside the gene matches. The CDR3 DNA reads TGTGCCAGCAGTGACGAACAGGGGGCAGGTGGAAACACCATATATTTT. This encodes CASSDEQGAGGNTIYF.

The chain uses TRBV4-1 and TRBJ2-4; D call uncertain. Germline assignment: CDR1 MGHRA and CDR2 YSYEKL. V was trimmed by 0 bases and J by 7 bases, leaving 22 bases between them. This CDR3 has 18 residues. CDR3 in DNA: TGCGCCAGCAGCCAAGAGTCGGCCCCCGGAGCCAATCGGAACATTCAGTACTTC. Residues: CASSQESAPGANRNIQYF.